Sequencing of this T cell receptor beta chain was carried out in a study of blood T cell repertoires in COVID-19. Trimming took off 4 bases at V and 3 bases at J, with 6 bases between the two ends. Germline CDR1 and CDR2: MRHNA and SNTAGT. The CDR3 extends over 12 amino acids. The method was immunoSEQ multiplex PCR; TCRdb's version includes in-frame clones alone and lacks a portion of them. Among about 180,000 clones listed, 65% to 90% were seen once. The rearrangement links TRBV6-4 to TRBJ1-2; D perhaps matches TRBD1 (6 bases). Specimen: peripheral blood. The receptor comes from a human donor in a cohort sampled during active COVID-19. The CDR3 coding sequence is TGTGCCAGCAGTGCAGGGGACTATGGCTACACCTTC. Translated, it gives CASSAGDYGYTF.